Below are 28 T cell receptor beta chains sequenced from a single sample in a study of post-analysis software for immune sequencing data. Findings of the study overall: In patients, a few TRBV segments were more frequent than in controls, with TRBV5-6, TRBV5-1 and TRBV20-1 among them.

These TCRs are of unknown antigen specificity. Unique molecular identifiers tagged the TCR beta cDNA libraries. TCRdb analysed the PCR reads with MiXCR anew, one entry per CDR3 protein. The data contain about half a million distinct CDR3 sequences, 34% of them singletons. The sample was blood. These receptors were collected from a girl aged 2 to 17 with multiple sclerosis.

The chain carries TRBV7-3 and TRBJ2-1; 8 bases match TRBD2. Germline V lookup: CDR1 SGHTA, CDR2 FQGTGA. CDR3 size: 16 residues. With V trimmed by 5 bases and J by 3 bases, 9 bases remained unmatched. Here the CDR3 reads CASSPGGAGFYNEQFF. The CDR3 DNA follows: TGTGCCAGCAGCCCGGGGGGGGCTGGATTCTACAATGAGCAGTTCTTC.

The chain carries TRBV20-1 and TRBJ2-7; 10 bases are a match to TRBD1. Germline assignment: CDR1 DFQATT and CDR2 SNEGSKA (reference sequence). Trimming took 2 bases from V and 5 from J; bases not matched to a gene: 9. This CDR3 region has 15 residues. This chain's CDR3 is CSARIPRDRGNEQYF. The CDR3 DNA sequence: TGCAGTGCTAGAATACCCCGGGACAGGGGAAACGAGCAGTACTTC.

This clonotype was counted a few times. V gene TRBV29-1 combines with J gene TRBJ2-7; tentatively, D is TRBD1 (5 bases). Per germline, CDR1 SQVTM and CDR2 ANQGSEA. V was clipped by 0 bases and J by 4 bases, with 10 bases between them. This CDR3 comprises 13 residues. For the CDR3, the DNA is TGCAGCGTTGAAGACAGGGTCGGGTACGAGCAGTACTTC. It yields the protein CSVEDRVGYEQYF.

There are a few counts of this clonotype. This chain links TRBV27 with TRBJ2-1, with a possible D match to TRBD1 (6 bases). The length of the CDR3 is 13 residues. In germline, CDR1 is MNHEY, CDR2 SMNVEV (reference sequence). V was cut by 4 bases and J by 10 bases, with 14 bases left in between. In DNA, the CDR3 is TGTGCCAGCAGTTCATTACAGGGTGGCGAGCAGTTCTTC. It yields the protein CASSSLQGGEQFF.

This rearrangement joins TRBV5-1 to TRBJ2-1; a weak D match, TRBD2 (5 bases). Trimming removed 1 base at V and 2 bases at J, with 10 bases between. Germline loops: CDR1 SGHRS, CDR2 YFSETQ. The CDR3 has 15 residues. This CDR3 is CASSLPRGAYNEQFF. CDR3 nucleotide sequence: TGCGCCAGCAGCTTGCCCCGGGGTGCCTACAATGAGCAGTTCTTC.

The rearrangement uses TRBV6-6 and TRBJ2-1, with 8 bases lining up with TRBD2. After removal of 6 bases from V and 6 bases from J, the junction contained 10 bases not matched to a gene. Germline CDR1 is MNHNY and CDR2 is SVGAGI (reference sequence). CDR3 length: 15 amino acids. CDR3 sequence (DNA): TGTGCCAGCAGCCGCCGCGGGGGGCCATTCAATGAGCAGTTCTTC. This sequence encodes CASSRRGGPFNEQFF.

This clonotype was counted between two and nine times. The chain has TRBV5-1 and TRBJ2-5; 7 bases are a match to TRBD2. The CDR3 length is 15 residues. V trimming: 2 bases; J trimming: 2 bases; junction bases outside the gene matches: 6. Germline CDR1 SGHRS, CDR2 YFSETQ. The CDR3 protein is CASSFPLAVQETQYF. CDR3 bases: TGCGCCAGCAGCTTCCCGCTAGCGGTTCAAGAGACCCAGTACTTC.

The chain links TRBV7-8 to TRBJ2-7, with D possibly TRBD1 on 6 matching bases. The J call may be faulty, since TRBJ2-5 better matches the DNA end. Germline V gene lookup returns CDR1 SGHVS and CDR2 FQNEAQ. The CDR3 has 15 residues. The CDR3 sequence is CASSLDLGTWETQYF. CDR3 DNA sequence: TGTGCCAGCAGCTTAGATCTGGGGACATGGGAGACCCAGTACTTC.

This clonotype was detected only once. The rearrangement uses TRBV5-4 and TRBJ2-3; D perhaps matches TRBD2 (6 bases). The germline V gene encodes CDR1 SGHNT and CDR2 YYREEE (reference sequence). V was cut by 4 bases and J by 6 bases, with 12 bases left in between. The CDR3 length is 13 residues. This CDR3 is CASSPGEFDTQYF. CDR3 in DNA: TGTGCCAGCAGCCCGGGGGAATTTGATACGCAGTATTTT.

This clonotype was recorded only once. This may come from a read error, since a much larger clone is one base off. The CDR3 nucleotides are TGTGCCAGCAGCCAGTTGAGTAGCGGGGGGGCCTACGAGCAGTACTTC. This sequence encodes CASSQLSSGGAYEQYF. V and J are TRBV4-2 and TRBJ2-5; 11 bases line up with TRBD2. With the DNA end fitting TRBJ2-7 better, the J assignment may be wrong. Germline CDR1 reads LGHNA; CDR2 reads YNFKEQ. The CDR3 consists of 16 residues.

The chain recombines TRBV19 with TRBJ2-3; 9 bases are a match to TRBD2. The CDR3 covers 16 residues. The germline V gene has CDR1 LNHDA and CDR2 SQIVND (reference sequence). The V segment lost 3 bases and the J segment 2 bases; nucleotides outside the gene matches: 6. In DNA, the CDR3 is TGTGCCAGTAGTATTTTGAGCGGGGGGCTCACAGATACGCAGTATTTT. This sequence encodes CASSILSGGLTDTQYF.

In this sample, this clonotype turned up a few times. The chain has TRBV7-2 and TRBJ2-7, with D hard to call. CDR1 and CDR2 (germline): SGHTA, FQGNSA. The CDR3 runs 12 residues. The ends were cut back, 5 bases at V and 7 bases at J, with 12 bases in the middle. The CDR3 is CASSRLYSEQYF. CDR3 nucleotides: TGTGCCAGCAGCCGACTCTACTCGGAGCAGTACTTC.

This clonotype has only a few counts. The V and J genes are TRBV20-1 and TRBJ2-5, with 9 bases lining up with TRBD1. Germline CDR1 reads DFQATT; CDR2 reads SNEGSKA (reference sequence). The CDR3 totals 13 residues. V lost 7 bases to trimming and J lost 5 bases; unmatched junction nucleotides: 8. The CDR3 here is CSGEGQGLETQYF. The CDR3 DNA is TGCAGTGGTGAGGGACAGGGTCTGGAGACCCAGTACTTC.

The rearrangement uses TRBV29-1 and TRBJ2-7; TRBD1 matches 9 bases. This CDR3 has 11 amino acids. Germline CDR1 SQVTM, CDR2 ANQGSEA. With 6 bases clipped from V and 6 bases from J, the junction kept 3 bases outside the gene matches. The CDR3 loop reads CSVRTGAEQYF. The CDR3 nucleotides read TGCAGCGTCCGGACAGGGGCCGAGCAGTACTTC.

The chain recombines TRBV2 with TRBJ1-1; 8 bases are shared with TRBD1. Germline values: CDR1 SNHLY, CDR2 FYNNEI. V trimming: 4 bases; J trimming: 5 bases; junction bases outside the gene matches: 3. The length of the CDR3 is 13 residues. This CDR3 reads CASSAGQGTEAFF. As DNA, the CDR3 is TGTGCCAGCAGTGCCGGACAGGGTACTGAAGCTTTCTTT.

V is TRBV5-1 and J is TRBJ1-1; possible D gene TRBD1, 6 bases. V was trimmed by 2 bases and J by 7 bases, leaving 9 bases between them. Germline-derived CDR1 and CDR2 are SGHRS and YFSETQ. The CDR3 is made up of 12 amino acids. Written as DNA, the CDR3 is TGCGCCAGCAGCTTAATGGACAGTGAAGCTTTCTTT. Encoded protein: CASSLMDSEAFF.

A few counts support this clonotype. This rearrangement joins TRBV6-5 to TRBJ2-4; D ambiguous. CDR3 length equals 16 residues. Germline lookup yields CDR1 MNHEY and CDR2 SVGAGI. V lost 5 bases, J lost 3 bases, and 17 bases lay in between. CDR3 residues: CASSTPNLIGKNIQYF. CDR3 sequence (DNA): TGTGCCAGCAGTACCCCTAACCTGATAGGCAAAAACATTCAGTACTTC.

In this sample, this clonotype turned up a few times. The chain links TRBV4-1 to TRBJ2-1; no clear D. V shed 0 bases and J shed 4 bases, with 7 bases lying between them. There are 14 residues in the CDR3. Germline CDR1 and CDR2: MGHRA and YSYEKL. CDR3 loop: CASSQEQLYNEQFF. The CDR3 DNA is TGCGCCAGCAGCCAAGAACAACTTTACAATGAGCAGTTCTTC.

This clonotype was seen more than once but under ten times. The genes are TRBV28 and TRBJ1-1; possibly TRBD1 for D (6 bases). The CDR3 covers 15 residues. Germline V gene sequence: CDR1 MDHEN, CDR2 SYDVKM. V was clipped by 3 bases and J by 5 bases, with 16 bases between them. CDR3 region: CASSFRAGAWTEAFF. The CDR3 DNA sequence: TGTGCCAGCAGTTTCCGAGCGGGGGCGTGGACTGAAGCTTTCTTT. Drawing the rest from reference TRBV28 and TRBJ1-1, the complete variable domain is DVKVTQSSRYLVKRTGEKVFLECVQDMDHENMFWYRQDPGLGLRLIYFSYDVKMKEKGDIPEGYSVSREKKERFSLILESASTNQTSMYLCASSFRAGAWTEAFFGQGTRLTVV.

The V call is TRBV2, the J call TRBJ2-5, with D possibly being TRBD1 or TRBD2 (6 bases each). The V end was cut by 0 bases, the J end by 0 bases, with 14 bases between. The CDR3 is 17 amino acids. Germline V gene data show CDR1 as SNHLY and CDR2 as FYNNEI. In DNA form, the CDR3 reads TGTGCCAGCAGTGAAGCCGGATGGGGGGCCTACCAAGAGACCCAGTACTTC. Encoded protein: CASSEAGWGAYQETQYF.

The V call is TRBV18, the J call TRBJ2-5; 8 bases agree with TRBD1. Per germline, CDR1 KGHSH and CDR2 LQKENI. V lost 6 bases and J lost 11; bases outside the gene matches: 17. This CDR3 region has 15 residues. The CDR3 spells CASSPIGQGPWEQYF. The CDR3 DNA sequence: TGTGCCAGCTCCCCGATAGGACAGGGACCATGGGAGCAGTACTTC.

DNA for the CDR3: TGTGCCAGCAGTGACTACGGTATTTATGGCTACACCTTC. Residues: CASSDYGIYGYTF. The chain links TRBV2 to TRBJ1-2, with D unresolved. There are 13 residues in the CDR3. Germline V gene lookup returns CDR1 SNHLY and CDR2 FYNNEI. Trimming cost V 3 bases and J 5 bases, with 10 bases left between them.

The CDR3 DNA reads TGTGCCAGCAGCCCCCACCCGGCAACAGATACGCAGTATTTT. Encoded protein: CASSPHPATDTQYF. The gene calls are TRBV9 and TRBJ2-3, with D unclear. Germline V lookup: CDR1 SGDLS, CDR2 YYNGEE. Trimming cost V 4 bases and J 3 bases, with 12 bases left between them. The CDR3 has 14 residues.

The genes are TRBV27 and TRBJ1-5; D not resolved. Germline-derived CDR1 and CDR2 are MNHEY and SMNVEV (reference sequence). There are 13 residues in the CDR3. V was pared by 3 bases and J by 6 bases, with 9 bases between. This chain's CDR3 is CASSFQPAQPQHF. The CDR3, as DNA: TGTGCCAGCAGTTTTCAACCGGCTCAGCCCCAGCATTTT.

This clonotype was detected only a few times. The chain's CDR3 is CASSSGGSLETQYF. In DNA, the CDR3 is TGTGCCAGCAGTAGCGGGGGGTCTCTAGAGACCCAGTACTTC. V usage is TRBV12-3 or TRBV12-4 and J usage is TRBJ2-5; TRBD2 aligns across 9 bases. The ends lost 5 bases at V and 4 bases at J; junction bases unmatched: 5. The length of the CDR3 is 14 residues.

This clonotype was detected a few times. The chain recombines TRBV12-3 or TRBV12-4 with TRBJ2-3; no reliable D call. The CDR3 totals 13 residues. V lost 0 bases and J 6 bases, leaving 7 bases between the germline ends. This chain's CDR3 is CASSLAKPDTQYF. The DNA of the CDR3 is TGTGCCAGCAGTTTAGCAAAGCCCGATACGCAGTATTTT.

J is TRBJ2-1 and V is TRBV20-1; 8 nucleotides match TRBD2. The V gene's germline CDR1 is DFQATT and CDR2 SNEGSKA (reference sequence). Germline trimming cut 7 bases from V and 5 bases from J; bases unmatched to any gene: 10. The CDR3 extends over 14 amino acids. The CDR3 nucleotides are TGCAGTGTCCCGCGGGGGGTTCACCACAATGAGCAGTTCTTC. As protein: CSVPRGVHHNEQFF.

The J gene is TRBJ1-1, the V gene TRBV20-1; D might be TRBD1 (5 bases). CDR1 DFQATT and CDR2 SNEGSKA come from the germline V gene (reference sequence). Trimming removed 4 bases at V and 8 bases at J, with 26 bases between. The CDR3 runs to 16 residues. CDR3 sequence: CSAKTTILGRVREAFF. CDR3 coding DNA: TGCAGTGCTAAGACCACTATTCTGGGCAGGGTGAGGGAAGCTTTCTTT.